The clone carrying this T cell receptor beta chain was seen a few times. These data come from a study of blood T cell repertoires in COVID-19. Across the whole study: Acute and convalescent COVID-19 samples came from the United States, Italy and Spain. The cDNA or gDNA used as material had been derived from T cells, B-cell-depleted T cells, or PBMCs.

The germline V and J ends were trimmed by 3 bases and 10 bases, with 13 bases remaining between them. The CDR3 length is 14 residues. CDR1 is SGHVS and CDR2 is FQNEAQ in the germline V gene. Original analysis: Amplification of reference gene primers provided the estimated nucleated cell counts. Sequencing was performed with immunoSEQ multiplex PCR; in TCRdb, only in-frame clones are kept and a portion is missing. That table furnishes V, J and clone size, whereas the DNA furnished D and trimming. The table includes some 290,000 clones, 81% detected once. The specimen sequenced was peripheral blood. This clonotype was sampled from a woman aged 60-75 years with active or convalescent COVID-19. This chain links TRBV7-8 with TRBJ1-6; D is unclear. CDR3 nucleotide sequence: TGTGCCAGCAGCTTCTCGAGGGTCGGGTCACCCCTCCACTTT. This codes for CASSFSRVGSPLHF.